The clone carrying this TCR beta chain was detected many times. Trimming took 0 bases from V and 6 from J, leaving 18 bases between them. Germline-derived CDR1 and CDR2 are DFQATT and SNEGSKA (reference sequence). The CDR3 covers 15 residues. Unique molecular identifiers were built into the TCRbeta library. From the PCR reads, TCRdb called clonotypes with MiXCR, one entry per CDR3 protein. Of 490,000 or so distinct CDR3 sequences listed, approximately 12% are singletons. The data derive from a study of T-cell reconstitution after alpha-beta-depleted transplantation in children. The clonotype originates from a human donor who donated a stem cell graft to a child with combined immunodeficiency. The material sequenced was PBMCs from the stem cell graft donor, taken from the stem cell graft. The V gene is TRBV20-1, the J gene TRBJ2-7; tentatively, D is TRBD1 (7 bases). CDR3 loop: CSAREEGATLREQYF. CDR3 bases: TGCAGTGCTAGAGAGGAGGGGGCAACCCTCCGCGAGCAGTACTTC.